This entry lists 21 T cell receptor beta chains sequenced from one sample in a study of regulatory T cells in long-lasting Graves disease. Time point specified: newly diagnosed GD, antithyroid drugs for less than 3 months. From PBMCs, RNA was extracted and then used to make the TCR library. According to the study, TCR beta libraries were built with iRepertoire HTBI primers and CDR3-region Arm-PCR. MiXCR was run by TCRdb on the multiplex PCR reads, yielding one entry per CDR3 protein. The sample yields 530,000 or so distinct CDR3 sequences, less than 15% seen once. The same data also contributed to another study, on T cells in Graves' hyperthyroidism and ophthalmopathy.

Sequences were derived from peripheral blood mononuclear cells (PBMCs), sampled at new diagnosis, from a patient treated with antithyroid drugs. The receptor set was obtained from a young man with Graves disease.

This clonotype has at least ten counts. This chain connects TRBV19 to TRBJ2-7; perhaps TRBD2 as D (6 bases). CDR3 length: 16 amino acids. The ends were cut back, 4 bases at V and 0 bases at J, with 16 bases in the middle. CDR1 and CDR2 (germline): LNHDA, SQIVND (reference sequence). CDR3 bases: TGTGCCAGTAGTAGCCCCGGACGGGAGAACTCCTACGAGCAGTACTTC. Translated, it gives CASSSPGRENSYEQYF. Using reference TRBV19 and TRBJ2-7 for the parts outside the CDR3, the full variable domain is DGGITQSPKYLFRKEGQNVTLSCEQNLNHDAMYWYRQDPGQGLRLIYYSQIVNDFQKGDIAEGYSVSREKKESFPLTVTSAQKNPTAFYLCASSSPGRENSYEQYFGPGTRLTVT.

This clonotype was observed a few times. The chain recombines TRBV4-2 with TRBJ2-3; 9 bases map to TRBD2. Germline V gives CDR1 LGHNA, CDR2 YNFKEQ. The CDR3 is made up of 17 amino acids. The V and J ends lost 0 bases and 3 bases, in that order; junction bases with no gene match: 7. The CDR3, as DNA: TGTGCCAGCAGCCAAGACTTTACTAGCGGGTTTACAGATACGCAGTATTTT. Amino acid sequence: CASSQDFTSGFTDTQYF.

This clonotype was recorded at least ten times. CDR3 region: CSANPMSGGTDTQYF. DNA for the CDR3: TGCAGTGCTAACCCCATGAGCGGGGGCACAGATACGCAGTATTTT. The rearrangement links TRBV20-1 to TRBJ2-3; TRBD2 aligns across 7 bases. Per the germline V gene, CDR1 is DFQATT and CDR2 is SNEGSKA (reference sequence). Germline trimming cut 4 bases from V and 1 base from J; bases unmatched to any gene: 8. This CDR3 has 15 amino acids.

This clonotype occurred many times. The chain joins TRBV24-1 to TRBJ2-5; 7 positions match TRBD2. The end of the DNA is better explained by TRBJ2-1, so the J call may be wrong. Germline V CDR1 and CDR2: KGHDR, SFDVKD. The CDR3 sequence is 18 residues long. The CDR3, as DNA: TGTGCCACCAGTGCCCAAGGTGGGGTCGGGAGGACCGAGGGTGAGCAGTTCTTC. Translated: CATSAQGGVGRTEGEQFF.

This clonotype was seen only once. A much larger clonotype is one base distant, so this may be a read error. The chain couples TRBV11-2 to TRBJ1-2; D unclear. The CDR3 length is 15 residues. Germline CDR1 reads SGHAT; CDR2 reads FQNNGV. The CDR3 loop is CASSLDLRGNYSYTF. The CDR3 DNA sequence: TGTGCCAGCAGCTTAGATCTCCGGGGAAACTATAGCTACACCTTC. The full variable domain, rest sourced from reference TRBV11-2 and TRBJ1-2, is EAGVAQSPRYKIIEKRQSVAFWCNPISGHATLYWYQQILGQGPKLLIQFQNNGVVDDSQLPKDRFSAERLKGVDSTLKIQPAKLEDSAVYLCASSLDLRGNYSYTFGSGTRLTVV.

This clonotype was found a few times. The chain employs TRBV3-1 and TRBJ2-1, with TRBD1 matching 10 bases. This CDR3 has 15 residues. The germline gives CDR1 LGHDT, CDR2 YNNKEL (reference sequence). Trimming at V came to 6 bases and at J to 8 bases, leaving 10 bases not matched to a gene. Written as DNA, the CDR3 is TGTGCCAGCAGTCCCGGGACAGGGGCGAAGTATGAGCAGTTCTTC. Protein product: CASSPGTGAKYEQFF.

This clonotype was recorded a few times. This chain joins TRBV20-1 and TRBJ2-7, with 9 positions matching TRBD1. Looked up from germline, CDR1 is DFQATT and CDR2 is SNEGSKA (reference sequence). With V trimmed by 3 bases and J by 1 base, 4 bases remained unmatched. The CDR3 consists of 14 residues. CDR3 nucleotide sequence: TGCAGTGCTAGGACCGGGACAGGGTCCTACGAGCAGTACTTC. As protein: CSARTGTGSYEQYF.

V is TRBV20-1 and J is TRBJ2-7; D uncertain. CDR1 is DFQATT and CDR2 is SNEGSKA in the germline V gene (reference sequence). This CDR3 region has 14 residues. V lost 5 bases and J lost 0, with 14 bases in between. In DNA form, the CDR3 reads TGCAGTGCTCTCTGGTCCGTGGGCTCCTACGAGCAGTACTTC. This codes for CSALWSVGSYEQYF.

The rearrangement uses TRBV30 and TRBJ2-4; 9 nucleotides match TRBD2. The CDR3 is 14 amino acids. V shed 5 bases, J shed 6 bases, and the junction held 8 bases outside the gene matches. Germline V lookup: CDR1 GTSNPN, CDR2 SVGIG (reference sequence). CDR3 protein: CAWVPAGGPNIQYF. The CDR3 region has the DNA TGTGCCTGGGTCCCGGCGGGAGGGCCAAACATTCAGTACTTC.

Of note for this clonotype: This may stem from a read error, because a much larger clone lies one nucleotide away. CDR3 sequence (DNA): TGCAGCGCGGCCCGGGACAGGGGGTATGGCTACACCTTC. This sequence encodes CSAARDRGYGYTF. The chain couples TRBV29-1 to TRBJ1-2; 11 bases align to TRBD1. Germline V gene sequence: CDR1 SQVTM, CDR2 ANQGSEA. There are 13 residues in the CDR3. Germline trimming cut 7 bases from V and 5 bases from J; bases unmatched to any gene: 6.

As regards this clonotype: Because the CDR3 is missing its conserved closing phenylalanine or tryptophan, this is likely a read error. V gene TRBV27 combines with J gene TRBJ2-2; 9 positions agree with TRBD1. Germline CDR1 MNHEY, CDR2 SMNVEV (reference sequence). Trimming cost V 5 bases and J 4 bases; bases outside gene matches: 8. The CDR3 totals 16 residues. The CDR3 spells CASSPAGTGITGELFL. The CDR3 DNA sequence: TGTGCCAGCAGTCCGGCCGGGACAGGGATCACCGGGGAGCTGTTTCTT.

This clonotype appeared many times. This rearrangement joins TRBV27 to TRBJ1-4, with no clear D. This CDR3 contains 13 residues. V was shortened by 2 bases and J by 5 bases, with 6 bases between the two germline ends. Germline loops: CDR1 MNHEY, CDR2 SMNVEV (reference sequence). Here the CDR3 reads CASSLSPNEKLFF. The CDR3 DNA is TGTGCCAGCAGTTTAAGTCCAAATGAAAAACTGTTTTTT. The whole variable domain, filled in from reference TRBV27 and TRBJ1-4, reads EAQVTQNPRYLITVTGKKLTVTCSQNMNHEYMSWYRQDPGLGLRQIYYSMNVEVTDKGDVPEGYKVSRKEKRNFPLILESPSPNQTSLYFCASSLSPNEKLFFGSGTQLSVL.

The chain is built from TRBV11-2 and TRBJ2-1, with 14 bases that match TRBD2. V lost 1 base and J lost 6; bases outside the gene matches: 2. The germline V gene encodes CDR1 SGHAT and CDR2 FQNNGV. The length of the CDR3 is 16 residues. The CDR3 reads CASSLGGTSGSNEQFF. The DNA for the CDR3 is TGTGCCAGCAGCTTAGGAGGGACTAGCGGGAGCAATGAGCAGTTCTTC. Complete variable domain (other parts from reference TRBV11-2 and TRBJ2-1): EAGVAQSPRYKIIEKRQSVAFWCNPISGHATLYWYQQILGQGPKLLIQFQNNGVVDDSQLPKDRFSAERLKGVDSTLKIQPAKLEDSAVYLCASSLGGTSGSNEQFFGPGTRLTVL.

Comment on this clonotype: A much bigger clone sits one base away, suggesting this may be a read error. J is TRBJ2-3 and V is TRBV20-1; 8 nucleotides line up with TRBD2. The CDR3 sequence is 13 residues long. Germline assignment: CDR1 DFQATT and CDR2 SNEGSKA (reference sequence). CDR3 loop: CSLIAGYTVTQYF. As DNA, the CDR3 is TGCAGTCTAATAGCGGGATATACAGTTACGCAGTATTTT.

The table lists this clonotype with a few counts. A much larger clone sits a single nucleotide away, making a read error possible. CDR3 residues: CASTSGGKNEQFF. As DNA, the CDR3 is TGTGCCAGCACTAGCGGGGGGAAGAATGAGCAGTTCTTC. The chain couples TRBV12-3 or TRBV12-4 to TRBJ2-1; 11 nucleotides match TRBD2. The ends lost 7 bases at V and 7 bases at J; junction bases unmatched: 3. The CDR3 covers 13 residues.

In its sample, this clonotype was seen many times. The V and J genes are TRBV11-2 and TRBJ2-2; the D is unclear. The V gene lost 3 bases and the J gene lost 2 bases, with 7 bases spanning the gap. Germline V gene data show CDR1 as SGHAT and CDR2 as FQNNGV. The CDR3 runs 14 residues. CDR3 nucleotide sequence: TGTGCCAGCAGCTTTTGGCGAAACACCGGGGAGCTGTTTTTT. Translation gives CASSFWRNTGELFF.

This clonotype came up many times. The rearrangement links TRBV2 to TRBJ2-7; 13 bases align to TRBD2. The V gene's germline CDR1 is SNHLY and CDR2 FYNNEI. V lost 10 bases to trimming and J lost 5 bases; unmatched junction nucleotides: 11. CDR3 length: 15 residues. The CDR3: CATQRLAGGTHEQYF. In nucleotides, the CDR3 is TGTGCCACCCAAAGACTAGCGGGAGGAACCCACGAGCAGTACTTC.

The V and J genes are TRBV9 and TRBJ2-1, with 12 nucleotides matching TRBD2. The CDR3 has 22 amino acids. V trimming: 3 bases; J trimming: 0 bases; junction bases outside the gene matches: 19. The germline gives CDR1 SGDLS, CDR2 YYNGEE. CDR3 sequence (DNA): TGTGCCAGCAGCGCCCGTCATCTCCCGGGACTAGCGGGTGGTAGCTCCTACAATGAGCAGTTCTTC. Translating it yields CASSARHLPGLAGGSSYNEQFF.

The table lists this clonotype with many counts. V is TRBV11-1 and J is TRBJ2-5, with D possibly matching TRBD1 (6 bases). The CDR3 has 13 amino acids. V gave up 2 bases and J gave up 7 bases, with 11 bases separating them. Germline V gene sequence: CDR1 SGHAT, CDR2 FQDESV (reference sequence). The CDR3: CASSLTGRTTQYF. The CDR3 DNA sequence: TGTGCCAGCAGCTTAACAGGGCGGACGACCCAGTACTTC.

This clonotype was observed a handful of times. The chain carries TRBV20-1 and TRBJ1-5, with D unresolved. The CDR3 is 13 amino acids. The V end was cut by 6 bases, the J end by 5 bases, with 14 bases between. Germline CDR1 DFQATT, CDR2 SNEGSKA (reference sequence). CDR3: CSAGLTRDQPQHF. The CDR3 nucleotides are TGCAGTGCAGGACTTACGAGAGATCAGCCCCAGCATTTT.

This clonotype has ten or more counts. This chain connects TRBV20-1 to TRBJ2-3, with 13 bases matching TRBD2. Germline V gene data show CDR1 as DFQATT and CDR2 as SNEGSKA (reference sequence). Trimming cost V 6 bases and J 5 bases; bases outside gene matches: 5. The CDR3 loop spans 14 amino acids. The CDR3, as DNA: TGCAGTGCCGTGGGACTAGCGGGAAGAGATACGCAGTATTTT. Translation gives CSAVGLAGRDTQYF.